This TCR beta chain was captured in a study of T cells in Graves' hyperthyroidism and ophthalmopathy. Study at large: Peripheral blood was collected at initial diagnosis, before any treatment.

The study's findings and limits: Most thyroid clonotypes with frequency above 0.001 were detected in blood.

This clonotype was observed at least ten times. Its antigen is not known. Unmatched junction bases numbered 11, after V lost 4 bases and J lost 0 bases. The CDR3 spans 19 residues. The V gene's germline CDR1 is MDHEN and CDR2 SYDVKM. Amplification of TCR beta CDR3 regions used RNA as the template. A set of HTBI primers served as the primers for a first-round RT-PCR of the TCR CDR3. TCRdb reanalysed the multiplex PCR reads using MiXCR and keeps one entry per CDR3 protein. The repertoire holds some 690,000 distinct CDR3 sequences, approximately 15% seen once, with around 15% in the top ten. With a duration under 2 months, the hyperthyroidism was newly diagnosed in patients aged 18 to 65.

The chain recombines TRBV28 with TRBJ2-1; 11 bases are shared with TRBD2. This sequence originates from a man aged 50 or older with Graves' hyperthyroidism. The specimen sequenced was blood. CDR3 bases: TGTGCCAGCAGTTCCGTCCCGGGACTAGCGGTTAGCTCCTACAATGAGCAGTTCTTC. Translation: CASSSVPGLAVSSYNEQFF.